The 32 T cell receptor beta chains listed next were all sequenced from one sample in a study of cytomegalovirus exposure and HLA in healthy donors. PCR involved 60 Vbeta and 13 Jbeta primers. Some clones are missing from TCRdb's copy, which holds only in-frame ones; the method was immunoSEQ multiplex PCR. The sample yields more than 80,000 clones, 70% to 80% seen once. Sequencing used PBMCs. Receptors originate from a man aged 60-69 years in good health and CMV-seronegative.

The rearrangement links TRBV7-9 to TRBJ2-3; no firm D call. The CDR3 length is 14 residues. Germline CDR1 is SEHNR and CDR2 is FQNEAQ (reference sequence). V lost 3 bases to trimming and J lost 4 bases, with 11 bases between them. CDR3 amino acids: CASSFQYVADTQYF. CDR3 DNA: TGTGCCAGCAGCTTTCAGTATGTGGCAGATACGCAGTATTTT.

This clone was counted once. CDR3 coding DNA: TGTGCCAGCAGGAAAACAGGGGGCTCCAGTCGTAATTCACCCCTCCACTTT. Amino acids: CASRKTGGSSRNSPLHF. The chain links TRBV25-1 to TRBJ1-6, with 9 bases aligning to TRBD1. With V trimmed by 6 bases and J by 6 bases, 12 bases remained unmatched. In germline, CDR1 is MGHDK, CDR2 SYGVNS. The CDR3 has 17 amino acids.

The chain carries TRBV15 and TRBJ1-6; 7 bases fit TRBD1. V gave up 2 bases and J gave up 7 bases; unmatched junction bases: 11. The CDR3 totals 17 residues. Germline values: CDR1 LNHNV, CDR2 YYDKDF (reference sequence). The CDR3 bases are TGTGCCACCAGCAGACCTGGAGCGGACAGGCCGAATTCACCCCTCCACTTT. This gives the protein CATSRPGADRPNSPLHF. Supplemented by reference TRBV15 and TRBJ1-6, the full variable domain reads DAMVIQNPRYQVTQFGKPVTLSCSQTLNHNVMYWYQQKSSQAPKLLFHYYDKDFNNEADTPDNFQSRRPNTSFCFLDIRSPGLGDTAMYLCATSRPGADRPNSPLHFGNGTRLTVT.

The chain is built from TRBV7-2 and TRBJ2-7; perhaps TRBD1 as D (6 bases). The CDR3 runs to 15 residues. Germline CDR1 is SGHTA and CDR2 is FQGNSA. V shed 7 bases and J shed 6 bases, with 22 bases lying between them. The CDR3: CASTLSSDRLPEQYF. CDR3 DNA: TGTGCCAGCACCCTAAGCAGCGACAGGCTGCCCGAGCAGTACTTC. Full variable domain (remainder filled in from reference TRBV7-2 and TRBJ2-7): GAGVSQSPSNKVTEKGKDVELRCDPISGHTALYWYRQSLGQGLEFLIYFQGNSAPDKSGLPSDRFSAERTGGSVSTLTIQRTQQEDSAVYLCASTLSSDRLPEQYFGPGTRLTVT.

This clone was seen a single time. The chain links TRBV4-3 to TRBJ2-5; TRBD1 is a possible D gene (6 bases). With 0 bases removed from V and 5 bases from J, the gap between germline ends came to 10 bases. Germline V gene sequence: CDR1 LGHNA, CDR2 YSLEER. The CDR3 totals 14 residues. In nucleotides, the CDR3 is TGCGCCAGCAGCCAAGATAGTAGGGGGGAGACCCAGTACTTC. Translated: CASSQDSRGETQYF.

The J gene is TRBJ1-5, the V gene TRBV7-2, with TRBD1 matching over 7 bases. V trimming: 4 bases; J trimming: 7 bases; junction bases outside the gene matches: 7. Germline V lookup: CDR1 SGHTA, CDR2 FQGNSA. The CDR3 spans 14 residues. DNA of the CDR3: TGTGCCAGCAGCTCGCGGACAGGTGAACAGCCCCAGCATTTT. Translating it yields CASSSRTGEQPQHF.

This chain links TRBV28 with TRBJ2-1; 9 nucleotides agree with TRBD1. With 8 bases clipped from V and 7 bases from J, the junction kept 12 bases outside the gene matches. The length of the CDR3 is 15 residues. Germline-derived CDR1 and CDR2 are MDHEN and SYDVKM. The CDR3 DNA follows: TGTGCCAGCTATACCCCGGGACAGGGTATGAATGAGCAGTTCTTC. Translated: CASYTPGQGMNEQFF.

The chain employs TRBV7-3 and TRBJ2-3; maybe TRBD2 (7 bases). V was trimmed by 8 bases and J by 3 bases, leaving 15 bases between them. The germline V gene encodes CDR1 SGHTA and CDR2 FQGTGA. The CDR3 has 14 residues. CDR3 region: CASSLGGRTDTQYF. The CDR3 DNA reads TGTGCCAGCTCGTTGGGGGGGCGGACAGATACGCAGTATTTT. The full variable domain, in which reference TRBV7-3 and TRBJ2-3 provide the parts outside the CDR3, is GAGVSQTPSNKVTEKGKYVELRCDPISGHTALYWYRQSLGQGPEFLIYFQGTGAADDSGLPNDRFFAVRPEGSVSTLKIQRTERGDSAVYLCASSLGGRTDTQYFGPGTRLTVL.

V and J are TRBV4-3 and TRBJ2-3; 8 bases map to TRBD1. Germline V lookup: CDR1 LGHNA, CDR2 YSLEER. Trimming cost V 0 bases and J 0 bases; bases outside gene matches: 2. The CDR3 length is 16 residues. Here the CDR3 reads CASSQDGQGSTDTQYF. The CDR3 DNA sequence: TGCGCCAGCAGCCAAGACGGACAGGGTAGCACAGATACGCAGTATTTT.

The rearrangement links TRBV7-9 to TRBJ2-1, with 7 bases matching TRBD1. From germline, CDR1 is SEHNR and CDR2 FQNEAQ (reference sequence). This CDR3 spans 17 amino acids. The V segment lost 5 bases and the J segment 3 bases; nucleotides outside the gene matches: 13. The CDR3 loop is CASSARPGQNFYNEQFF. In DNA form, the CDR3 reads TGTGCCAGCAGCGCTCGCCCGGGACAGAATTTCTACAATGAGCAGTTCTTC.

This chain joins TRBV6-1 and TRBJ1-2; no clear D gene. Between the trimmed V and J ends, which lost 0 bases and 2 bases, there was a span of 10 bases. Per the germline V gene, CDR1 is MNHNS and CDR2 is SASEGT. The CDR3 contains 15 residues. The CDR3 sequence: CASSEAGSPNYGYTF. The CDR3 DNA sequence: TGTGCCAGCAGTGAAGCCGGTAGTCCAAACTATGGCTACACCTTC.

This sequence joins TRBV27 and TRBJ1-2; 10 nucleotides agree with TRBD1. V shed 4 bases and J 0 bases; nucleotides not matched to a gene: 5. The CDR3 length is 16 residues. Looked up from germline, CDR1 is MNHEY and CDR2 is SMNVEV (reference sequence). CDR3 bases: TGTGCCAGCAGTTCGATCGGGACAGGGGCTAACTATGGCTACACCTTC. It translates to CASSSIGTGANYGYTF.

The chain employs TRBV2 and TRBJ1-1; D may be TRBD1 (6 bases). Looked up from germline, CDR1 is SNHLY and CDR2 is FYNNEI. V was shortened by 4 bases and J by 1 base, with 7 bases between the two germline ends. This CDR3 contains 13 residues. The CDR3 is CASSGDTNTEAFF. Here the CDR3 DNA reads TGTGCCAGCAGTGGGGACACGAACACTGAAGCTTTCTTT. Together with reference TRBV2 and TRBJ1-1, the CDR3 gives the full variable domain: EPEVTQTPSHQVTQMGQEVILRCVPISNHLYFYWYRQILGQKVEFLVSFYNNEISEKSEIFDDQFSVERPDGSNFTLKIRSTKLEDSAMYFCASSGDTNTEAFFGQGTRLTVV.

This sequence joins TRBV7-2 and TRBJ1-2; no definite D call. The CDR3 totals 13 residues. Trimming cost V 6 bases and J 8 bases, with 16 bases left between them. Per the germline V gene, CDR1 is SGHTA and CDR2 is FQGNSA. The CDR3 loop reads CASRPATDGGYTF. CDR3 bases: TGTGCCAGCAGACCGGCAACTGACGGGGGCTACACCTTC. Full variable domain (missing parts from reference TRBV7-2 and TRBJ1-2): GAGVSQSPSNKVTEKGKDVELRCDPISGHTALYWYRQSLGQGLEFLIYFQGNSAPDKSGLPSDRFSAERTGGSVSTLTIQRTQQEDSAVYLCASRPATDGGYTFGSGTRLTVV.

This clone was counted once. The chain has TRBV7-2 and TRBJ1-6; the D gene is possibly TRBD1 (6 bases). This CDR3 region has 15 residues. Germline V CDR1 and CDR2: SGHTA, FQGNSA. Trimming left V 2 bases short and J 6 bases short, with 11 bases between. Written as DNA, the CDR3 is TGTGCCAGCAGCTTACCGGGACAACCTAATTCACCCCTCCACTTT. Translating gives CASSLPGQPNSPLHF.

DNA of the CDR3: TGTGCCAGCAGGTCTACAGGGGGGAGTACTGAAGCTTTCTTT. It yields the protein CASRSTGGSTEAFF. This chain links TRBV7-9 with TRBJ1-1; 8 bases match TRBD1. J lost 5 bases, V lost 6 bases, and 8 bases had no gene match. There are 14 residues in the CDR3. Per the germline V gene, CDR1 is SEHNR and CDR2 is FQNEAQ (reference sequence).

The chain has TRBV29-1 and TRBJ2-1, with D perhaps matching TRBD1 (5 bases). The V gene's germline CDR1 is SQVTM and CDR2 ANQGSEA. The CDR3 runs to 15 residues. V was shortened by 6 bases and J by 4 bases, with 19 bases between the two germline ends. The CDR3: CSVKGELTFYNEQFF. In DNA, the CDR3 is TGCAGCGTAAAAGGGGAACTTACCTTTTACAATGAGCAGTTCTTC.

The chain carries TRBV4-3 and TRBJ2-2; TRBD2 matches 12 bases. V was clipped by 4 bases and J by 6 bases; unmatched bases: 9. The CDR3 loop spans 17 amino acids. Germline CDR1 is LGHNA and CDR2 is YSLEER. The CDR3, as DNA: TGCGCCAGCAGCCGACGACTAGCGGGGGTAGGGGCCGGGGAGCTGTTTTTT. Protein: CASSRRLAGVGAGELFF.

V gene TRBV5-1 combines with J gene TRBJ2-5, with TRBD2 matching over 9 bases. The CDR3 is 15 amino acids. Germline-derived CDR1 and CDR2 are SGHRS and YFSETQ. The V gene end was trimmed by 1 base and the J gene end by 3 bases; junction bases not matched to a gene: 4. The CDR3 loop reads CASSLRRGGEETQYF. Here the CDR3 DNA reads TGCGCCAGCAGCTTGAGACGCGGGGGGGAAGAGACCCAGTACTTC. The variable domain in full, with the rest retrieved from reference TRBV5-1 and TRBJ2-5, is KAGVTQTPRYLIKTRGQQVTLSCSPISGHRSVSWYQQTPGQGLQFLFEYFSETQRNKGNFPGRFSGRQFSNSRSEMNVSTLELGDSALYLCASSLRRGGEETQYFGPGTRLLVL.

The chain recombines TRBV6-5 with TRBJ1-6; D is uncertain. From germline, CDR1 is MNHEY and CDR2 SVGAGI. The CDR3 is 14 amino acids. Trimming removed 6 bases from V and 9 bases from J, with 15 bases in between. Here the CDR3 reads CASRTSLSVSPLHF. CDR3 coding DNA: TGTGCCAGCAGGACCTCGTTGAGCGTTTCACCCCTCCACTTT.

This sequence joins TRBV12-5 and TRBJ1-5; D ambiguous. Germline values: CDR1 LGHNT, CDR2 FRNRAP. CDR3 length: 13 amino acids. Trimming stripped 6 bases from V and 9 bases from J, with 15 bases between. The CDR3 DNA reads as TGTGCTAGTGGCACAGAGGGTCTCCTGCCCCAGCATTTT. Amino acids: CASGTEGLLPQHF.

V is TRBV7-2 and J is TRBJ1-6; 7 nucleotides align to TRBD1. In germline, CDR1 is SGHTA, CDR2 FQGNSA. The ends lost 1 base at V and 10 bases at J; junction bases unmatched: 7. The CDR3 runs to 15 residues. As DNA, the CDR3 is TGTGCCAGCAGCTTAGACTACAGGGGCCCCTCACCCCTCCACTTT. This translates into CASSLDYRGPSPLHF.

This chain links TRBV7-9 with TRBJ2-5, with D possibly matching TRBD1 (6 bases). CDR1 SEHNR and CDR2 FQNEAQ come from the germline V gene (reference sequence). V gave up 5 bases and J gave up 5 bases, with 18 bases separating them. The CDR3 spans 15 residues. In DNA, the CDR3 is TGTGCCAGCAGCCCGCTTATGGCCAGGGGTGAGACCCAGTACTTC. Translation gives CASSPLMARGETQYF.

The gene calls are TRBV19 and TRBJ1-1; D may be TRBD1 (6 bases). The CDR3 consists of 15 residues. V dropped 3 bases and J dropped 4 bases, with 15 bases sitting between them. Germline V gene lookup returns CDR1 LNHDA and CDR2 SQIVND (reference sequence). CDR3 amino acids: CASSIPTGGLTEAFF. CDR3 DNA sequence: TGTGCCAGTAGTATCCCAACCGGGGGGCTCACTGAAGCTTTCTTT.

V is TRBV19 and J is TRBJ1-6, with D possibly matching TRBD1 (6 bases). The CDR3 has 14 residues. Germline loops: CDR1 LNHDA, CDR2 SQIVND (reference sequence). V shed 6 bases and J shed 9 bases, with 15 bases lying between them. In DNA form, the CDR3 reads TGTGCCAGTAGCTCAGGCAGGGGTAGTTCACCCCTCCACTTT. This gives the protein CASSSGRGSSPLHF.

The chain is built from TRBV7-8 and TRBJ1-6; perhaps TRBD1 as D (6 bases). This CDR3 region has 14 residues. Looked up from germline, CDR1 is SGHVS and CDR2 is FQNEAQ. The germline V and J ends were trimmed by 4 bases and 12 bases, with 16 bases remaining between them. The CDR3 sequence: CASSYSGRGIPLHF. In DNA, the CDR3 is TGTGCCAGCAGCTACTCGGGTAGGGGGATACCCCTCCACTTT.

This clone occurred a few times. This chain uses TRBV4-2 with TRBJ1-5, with D maybe TRBD1 (6 bases). The CDR3 extends over 13 amino acids. The V gene's germline CDR1 is LGHNA and CDR2 YNFKEQ. V gave up 4 bases and J gave up 6 bases, with 10 bases separating them. CDR3 in amino acids: CASSPDSSQPQHF. The CDR3 DNA sequence: TGTGCCAGCAGCCCGGACAGTTCTCAGCCCCAGCATTTT.

The chain is built from TRBV10-3 and TRBJ2-1; TRBD2 matches at 8 bases. CDR1 and CDR2 (germline): ENHRY, SYGVKD. V lost 4 bases and J lost 0; bases outside the gene matches: 5. This CDR3 has 16 residues. In DNA, the CDR3 is TGTGCCATCAGTGCCTTAGCGGGGAGCTCCTACAATGAGCAGTTCTTC. It codes for CAISALAGSSYNEQFF.

V usage is TRBV9 and J usage is TRBJ1-1; D may be TRBD1 (6 bases). CDR1 SGDLS and CDR2 YYNGEE come from the germline V gene. The CDR3 has 14 residues. V lost 0 bases, J lost 5 bases, and 11 bases lay in between. CDR3 in amino acids: CASSVDYRVTEAFF. CDR3 bases: TGTGCCAGCAGCGTAGATTACAGGGTGACTGAAGCTTTCTTT. Looking up the rest from reference TRBV9 and TRBJ1-1 gives the full variable domain: DSGVTQTPKHLITATGQRVTLRCSPRSGDLSVYWYQQSLDQGLQFLIQYYNGEERAKGNILERFSAQQFPDLHSELNLSSLELGDSALYFCASSVDYRVTEAFFGQGTRLTVV.

The V and J genes are TRBV5-1 and TRBJ2-5; tentative D call: TRBD2 (6 bases). CDR1 is SGHRS, CDR2 YFSETQ, per germline. Trimming removed 3 bases from V and 2 bases from J, with 17 bases in between. The CDR3 consists of 16 residues. The CDR3 DNA reads TGCGCCAGCAGCTCAACACCCCGGGACTCTCAAGAGACCCAGTACTTC. This sequence encodes CASSSTPRDSQETQYF. The whole variable domain, remainder taken from reference TRBV5-1 and TRBJ2-5, is KAGVTQTPRYLIKTRGQQVTLSCSPISGHRSVSWYQQTPGQGLQFLFEYFSETQRNKGNFPGRFSGRQFSNSRSEMNVSTLELGDSALYLCASSSTPRDSQETQYFGPGTRLLVL.

This sequence joins TRBV30 and TRBJ2-2; tentative D call: TRBD2 (6 bases). Germline values: CDR1 GTSNPN, CDR2 SVGIG (reference sequence). The CDR3 has 16 amino acids. Trimming left V 8 bases short and J 1 base short, with 20 bases between. The CDR3 nucleotides are TGTGCCACCCCGGGACTTAGCGGTTGGAACACCGGGGAGCTGTTTTTT. Translating gives CATPGLSGWNTGELFF.

CDR3 coding DNA: TGTGCCAGCGGGGGGGCTTATAATTCACCCCTCCACTTT. Amino acid sequence: CASGGAYNSPLHF. This sequence joins TRBV2 and TRBJ1-6, with D possibly matching TRBD1 (6 bases). The V end lost 8 bases, the J end lost 4 bases, and 9 bases lay between the germline ends. The CDR3 totals 13 residues. Germline V lookup: CDR1 SNHLY, CDR2 FYNNEI.